These T cell receptor beta chains were read from a single sample in a study of cytomegalovirus exposure and HLA in healthy donors. Data came from immunoSEQ multiplex PCR; TCRdb stores just in-frame clones and leaves some out. This sample carries about 150,000 clones, approximately 74% of them seen once, and the ten largest clones take around 2.3%. Source material: PBMCs. The receptors were gathered from a man younger than 40 in good health and CMV-seronegative. CDR3s include the opening cysteine and the closing phenylalanine or tryptophan. Fields, in order: V gene, J gene, clone size, D gene, CDR3 DNA, CDR3 protein. The D gene is left open where the match is weak. Only some rows state a clone size, as once, few, many or a class for expanded clones.

v_call: TRBV2; j_call: TRBJ1-5; clone_size: .; d_call: .; cdr3_nt: TGTGCCAGCAGTGTACAGGTGTCGGGCCAGCCCCAGCATTTT; cdr3_aa: CASSVQVSGQPQHF
v_call: TRBV5-5; j_call: TRBJ2-5; clone_size: once; d_call: TRBD2; cdr3_nt: TGTGCCAGCAGCTTGGTGTCTAGCGGGCGACAAGAGACCCAGTACTTC; cdr3_aa: CASSLVSSGRQETQYF
v_call: TRBV6-5; j_call: TRBJ1-2; clone_size: .; d_call: .; cdr3_nt: TGTGCCAGCAGTTATGGACCGGGGGGCGACTATGGCTACACCTTC; cdr3_aa: CASSYGPGGDYGYTF
v_call: TRBV5-1; j_call: TRBJ2-7; clone_size: .; d_call: .; cdr3_nt: TGCGCCAGCAGCTTGTATGGTAGCTCCTACGAGCAGTACTTC; cdr3_aa: CASSLYGSSYEQYF
v_call: TRBV15; j_call: TRBJ2-3; clone_size: .; d_call: .; cdr3_nt: TGTGCCACCAGCAGAGATCCAGGAGATACGCAGTATTTT; cdr3_aa: CATSRDPGDTQYF
v_call: TRBV5-4; j_call: TRBJ2-1; clone_size: few; d_call: TRBD1; cdr3_nt: TGTGCCAGCAGCTTGGCGGGGGACAGGGGGATGAATGAGCAGTTCTTC; cdr3_aa: CASSLAGDRGMNEQFF
v_call: TRBV5-6; j_call: TRBJ2-7; clone_size: .; d_call: TRBD2; cdr3_nt: TGTGCCAGCAGCTTGGGGTTAGCGGGGGAGATCTACGAGCAGTACTTC; cdr3_aa: CASSLGLAGEIYEQYF
v_call: TRBV9; j_call: TRBJ1-1; clone_size: .; d_call: .; cdr3_nt: TGTGCCAGCAGCGAGGGGGACAAGAACACTGAAGCTTTCTTT; cdr3_aa: CASSEGDKNTEAFF
v_call: TRBV29-1; j_call: TRBJ2-5; clone_size: .; d_call: .; cdr3_nt: TGCAGCGTTGAAAGGGGCTCTCTAGTACAAGAGACCCAGTACTTC; cdr3_aa: CSVERGSLVQETQYF
v_call: TRBV7-2; j_call: TRBJ1-1; clone_size: .; d_call: .; cdr3_nt: TGTGCCAGCAGCTTGCAGAAGAACCCTGAAGCTTTCTTT; cdr3_aa: CASSLQKNPEAFF
v_call: TRBV5-6; j_call: TRBJ1-6; clone_size: few; d_call: TRBD1; cdr3_nt: TGTGCCAGCAGTTCGGGACAGGGCTCGTTGGATTCACCCCTCCACTTT; cdr3_aa: CASSSGQGSLDSPLHF
v_call: TRBV19; j_call: TRBJ2-7; clone_size: .; d_call: .; cdr3_nt: TGTGCCAGTAGTATTTTCCCAGCCTACGAGCAGTACTTC; cdr3_aa: CASSIFPAYEQYF
v_call: TRBV29-1; j_call: TRBJ2-3; clone_size: .; d_call: .; cdr3_nt: TGCAGCGTTGAACAAGATACGCAGTATTTT; cdr3_aa: CSVEQDTQYF
v_call: TRBV28; j_call: TRBJ1-5; clone_size: .; d_call: TRBD1; cdr3_nt: TGTGCCAGCAGAACAGGGGTTCAGCCCCAGCATTTT; cdr3_aa: CASRTGVQPQHF
v_call: TRBV2; j_call: TRBJ2-7; clone_size: .; d_call: TRBD1; cdr3_nt: TGTGCCAGCTCACCCGGCGGGACAGGGAGACACGAGCAGTACTTC; cdr3_aa: CASSPGGTGRHEQYF
v_call: TRBV27; j_call: TRBJ1-1; clone_size: .; d_call: TRBD1; cdr3_nt: TGTGCCAGCAGTTTATACGGGACAGGGGGCACTGAAGCTTTCTTT; cdr3_aa: CASSLYGTGGTEAFF
v_call: TRBV10-3; j_call: TRBJ1-3; clone_size: .; d_call: .; cdr3_nt: TGTGCCATCAGTGATCCAGGGGCCAGCCGCGACACCATATATTTT; cdr3_aa: CAISDPGASRDTIYF
v_call: TRBV10-3; j_call: TRBJ2-3; clone_size: once; d_call: TRBD1; cdr3_nt: TGTGCCATCAGTGAGTCGACAGGGACCACAGATACGCAGTATTTT; cdr3_aa: CAISESTGTTDTQYF
v_call: TRBV29-1; j_call: TRBJ2-7; clone_size: .; d_call: .; cdr3_nt: TGCAGCGTTGGGGCAGGGGCCTACGAGCAGTACTTC; cdr3_aa: CSVGAGAYEQYF
v_call: TRBV27; j_call: TRBJ2-7; clone_size: .; d_call: TRBD1; cdr3_nt: TGTGCCAGCAGTCAGGACAGGACCCACGAGCAGTACTTC; cdr3_aa: CASSQDRTHEQYF
v_call: TRBV2; j_call: TRBJ1-5; clone_size: .; d_call: TRBD1; cdr3_nt: TGTGCCAGCAGTGAAATCGGACAGGGGAATCAGCCCCAGCATTTT; cdr3_aa: CASSEIGQGNQPQHF
v_call: TRBV6-5; j_call: TRBJ2-4; clone_size: .; d_call: TRBD2; cdr3_nt: TGTGCCAGCAGAGCGGGACTAGCGGGAAACATTCAGTACTTC; cdr3_aa: CASRAGLAGNIQYF
v_call: TRBV7-3; j_call: TRBJ2-2; clone_size: .; d_call: .; cdr3_nt: TGTGCCAGCAGCTTAGGGGGACAACCCGGGGAGCTGTTTTTT; cdr3_aa: CASSLGGQPGELFF
v_call: TRBV7-9; j_call: TRBJ2-1; clone_size: .; d_call: TRBD2; cdr3_nt: TGTGCCAGCAGCCTGGACCCTAGCGGGGAATCGGTCAGGCAGTTCTTC; cdr3_aa: CASSLDPSGESVRQFF
v_call: TRBV7-9; j_call: TRBJ2-2; clone_size: .; d_call: TRBD1; cdr3_nt: TGTGCCAGCAGCTTAGAGGACAGGGTGAGCGGGGAGCTGTTTTTT; cdr3_aa: CASSLEDRVSGELFF
v_call: TRBV4-1; j_call: TRBJ1-2; clone_size: .; d_call: .; cdr3_nt: TGCGCCAGCAGCCAAGAACTCCTAAACTATGGCTACACCTTC; cdr3_aa: CASSQELLNYGYTF
v_call: TRBV7-6; j_call: TRBJ2-3; clone_size: .; d_call: TRBD1; cdr3_nt: TGTGCCAGCAGCCTCACAGGGGGCACAGATACGCAGTATTTT; cdr3_aa: CASSLTGGTDTQYF
v_call: TRBV19; j_call: TRBJ1-1; clone_size: .; d_call: .; cdr3_nt: TGTGCCAGTAGTGCCGTGACTTTGAACACTGAAGCTTTCTTT; cdr3_aa: CASSAVTLNTEAFF
v_call: TRBV11-2; j_call: TRBJ2-4; clone_size: .; d_call: .; cdr3_nt: TGTGCCAGCAGCTTGACCCCAGGGCGGTCCGGCATTCAGTACTTC; cdr3_aa: CASSLTPGRSGIQYF
v_call: TRBV5-1; j_call: TRBJ2-7; clone_size: .; d_call: TRBD1; cdr3_nt: TGCGCCAGCAGCTTGTATGGACAGGGACACATTACTTCCTACGAGCAGTACTTC; cdr3_aa: CASSLYGQGHITSYEQYF